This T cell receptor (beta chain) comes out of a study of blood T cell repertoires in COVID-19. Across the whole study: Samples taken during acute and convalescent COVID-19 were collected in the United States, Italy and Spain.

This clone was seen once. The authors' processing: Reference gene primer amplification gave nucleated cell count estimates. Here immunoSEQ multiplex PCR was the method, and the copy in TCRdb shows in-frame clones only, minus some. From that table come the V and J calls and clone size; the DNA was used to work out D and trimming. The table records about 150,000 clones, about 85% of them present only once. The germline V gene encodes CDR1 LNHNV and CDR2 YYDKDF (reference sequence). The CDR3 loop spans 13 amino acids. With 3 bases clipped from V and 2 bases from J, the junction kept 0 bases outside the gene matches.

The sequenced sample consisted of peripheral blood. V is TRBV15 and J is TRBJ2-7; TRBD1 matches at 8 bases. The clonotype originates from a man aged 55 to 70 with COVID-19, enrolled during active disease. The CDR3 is CATSRTGAYEQYF. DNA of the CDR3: TGTGCCACCAGCAGGACAGGGGCCTACGAGCAGTACTTC. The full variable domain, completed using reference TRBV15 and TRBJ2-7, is DAMVIQNPRYQVTQFGKPVTLSCSQTLNHNVMYWYQQKSSQAPKLLFHYYDKDFNNEADTPDNFQSRRPNTSFCFLDIRSPGLGDTAMYLCATSRTGAYEQYFGPGTRLTVT.